The 19 T cell receptor beta chains presented below share a single source sample, sequenced in a study of cytomegalovirus exposure and HLA in healthy donors. The study ran its PCR with 60 Vbeta and 13 Jbeta primers. Using immunoSEQ multiplex PCR, the repertoire was profiled, and TCRdb retains in-frame clones only, with some absent. This table holds roughly 58,000 clones, approximately 83% found once. Sample: PBMCs. These receptors came from a human donor in good health.

The chain links TRBV4-1 to TRBJ2-3, with 8 positions matching TRBD2. This CDR3 is built from 14 residues. The trim removed 2 bases at V and 11 bases at J, leaving 9 bases unmatched. Germline-derived CDR1 and CDR2 are MGHRA and YSYEKL. The CDR3 region is CASSQTGTRSGQYF. The DNA of the CDR3 is TGCGCCAGCAGCCAAACCGGGACTAGGTCTGGGCAGTATTTT.

This sequence joins TRBV28 and TRBJ1-2; a possible D gene is TRBD1 (6 bases). The CDR3 is 11 amino acids. Trimming took off 10 bases at V and 7 bases at J, with 13 bases between the two ends. Germline V CDR1 and CDR2: MDHEN, SYDVKM. CDR3 residues: CAIRGGSGYTF. CDR3 sequence (DNA): TGTGCCATCAGGGGAGGGTCTGGCTACACCTTC.

The rearrangement links TRBV27 to TRBJ2-7; D remains ambiguous. Germline V gives CDR1 MNHEY, CDR2 SMNVEV (reference sequence). The germline V and J ends were trimmed by 3 bases and 3 bases, with 3 bases remaining between them. The CDR3 spans 11 residues. Written as DNA, the CDR3 is TGTGCCAGCAGTTTCCTCTACGAGCAGTACTTC. It is translated as CASSFLYEQYF.

The V and J genes are TRBV4-3 and TRBJ1-5; weak D call: TRBD1 (5 bases). CDR3 length: 14 residues. V was shortened by 4 bases and J by 2 bases, with 9 bases between the two germline ends. Germline-derived CDR1 and CDR2 are LGHNA and YSLEER. The CDR3 DNA reads TGCGCCAGCAGCCGGGGGGTCGGCAATCAGCCCCAGCATTTT. The encoded protein is CASSRGVGNQPQHF.

The rearrangement links TRBV7-2 to TRBJ2-2; tentative D call: TRBD1 (6 bases). Germline V gene lookup returns CDR1 SGHTA and CDR2 FQGNSA. The CDR3 is 17 residues long. Trimming left V 1 base short and J 4 bases short, with 16 bases between. In DNA, the CDR3 is TGTGCCAGCAGCTTAGGGGCAGGGGAAGTGGGCACCGGGGAGCTGTTTTTT. It codes for CASSLGAGEVGTGELFF. The full variable domain, in which reference TRBV7-2 and TRBJ2-2 provide the parts outside the CDR3, is GAGVSQSPSNKVTEKGKDVELRCDPISGHTALYWYRQSLGQGLEFLIYFQGNSAPDKSGLPSDRFSAERTGGSVSTLTIQRTQQEDSAVYLCASSLGAGEVGTGELFFGEGSRLTVL.

This clone was picked up a small number of times. The rearrangement joins TRBV15 to TRBJ1-5; D unclear. Germline V gene data show CDR1 as LNHNV and CDR2 as YYDKDF (reference sequence). The CDR3 has 18 amino acids. V was trimmed by 0 bases and J by 0 bases, leaving 15 bases between them. CDR3 in DNA: TGTGCCACCAGCAGAGATTTACCAGGAAGTTATAGCAATCAGCCCCAGCATTTT. Its protein product is CATSRDLPGSYSNQPQHF. Full variable domain (outside the CDR3, taken from reference TRBV15 and TRBJ1-5): DAMVIQNPRYQVTQFGKPVTLSCSQTLNHNVMYWYQQKSSQAPKLLFHYYDKDFNNEADTPDNFQSRRPNTSFCFLDIRSPGLGDTAMYLCATSRDLPGSYSNQPQHFGDGTRLSIL.

This chain links TRBV11-2 with TRBJ2-1; TRBD2 matches at 12 bases. Germline CDR1 is SGHAT and CDR2 is FQNNGV. The CDR3 covers 19 residues. With 2 bases clipped from V and 4 bases from J, the junction kept 12 bases outside the gene matches. CDR3: CASSLRRLAGGRNYNEQFF. Here the CDR3 DNA reads TGTGCCAGCAGCTTAAGGAGGCTAGCGGGAGGGCGAAATTACAATGAGCAGTTCTTC.

The chain joins TRBV7-2 to TRBJ2-1, with 11 bases identical to TRBD1. CDR3 length: 15 amino acids. V trimming: 5 bases; J trimming: 6 bases; junction bases outside the gene matches: 6. Germline CDR1 and CDR2: SGHTA and FQGNSA. The DNA of the CDR3 is TGTGCCAGCAGCCCCCAGGGACAGGGGGGCAATGAGCAGTTCTTC. Translation gives CASSPQGQGGNEQFF.

The chain is built from TRBV4-1 and TRBJ2-3; a weak D match, TRBD1 (5 bases). Trimming took off 0 bases at V and 5 bases at J, with 15 bases between the two ends. Per the germline V gene, CDR1 is MGHRA and CDR2 is YSYEKL. This CDR3 spans 16 amino acids. The CDR3 protein is CASSQERGNLGDTQYF. The DNA of the CDR3 is TGCGCCAGCAGCCAAGAAAGGGGAAACCTGGGAGATACGCAGTATTTT.

This sequence joins TRBV25-1 and TRBJ2-7; D perhaps matches TRBD1 (5 bases). V was clipped by 6 bases and J by 2 bases, with 8 bases between them. The CDR3 length is 12 residues. The germline CDR1 and CDR2 sequences are MGHDK and SYGVNS. As DNA, the CDR3 is TGTGCCAGCAGGGACATAGCCTACGAGCAGTACTTC. Residues: CASRDIAYEQYF.

The chain joins TRBV4-1 to TRBJ1-2, with 8 positions matching TRBD1. The CDR3 extends over 15 amino acids. The V and J ends lost 4 bases and 6 bases, in that order; junction bases with no gene match: 10. Germline CDR1 is MGHRA and CDR2 is YSYEKL. CDR3 sequence (DNA): TGCGCCAGCAGCCCCCCGGACAGGGACCTCCATGGCTACACCTTC. Translation gives CASSPPDRDLHGYTF.

The chain uses TRBV2 and TRBJ1-4; D possibly corresponds to TRBD1 (5 bases). Germline assignment: CDR1 SNHLY and CDR2 FYNNEI. V was pared by 3 bases and J by 5 bases, with 10 bases between. CDR3 length equals 14 residues. CDR3 protein: CASSDRVSNEKLFF. The CDR3 DNA follows: TGTGCCAGCAGTGACAGGGTATCGAATGAAAAACTGTTTTTT.

The chain is built from TRBV7-8 and TRBJ1-4; D is unresolved. V lost 1 base and J lost 0, with 9 bases in between. The germline gives CDR1 SGHVS, CDR2 FQNEAQ. The CDR3 totals 16 residues. CDR3 sequence: CASSLGAGATNEKLFF. The CDR3 region has the DNA TGTGCCAGCAGCTTAGGTGCGGGTGCAACTAATGAAAAACTGTTTTTT.

The genes are TRBV9 and TRBJ2-5; TRBD2 agrees at 10 bases. The J segment lost 3 bases and the V segment lost 0 bases, leaving 5 bases of the junction unmatched. CDR1 SGDLS and CDR2 YYNGEE come from the germline V gene. The CDR3 has 16 residues. CDR3 coding DNA: TGTGCCAGCAGCGTAGGACTAGCGGGCCTAGAAGAGACCCAGTACTTC. The encoded protein is CASSVGLAGLEETQYF. Filled out from reference TRBV9 and TRBJ2-5, the complete variable domain reads DSGVTQTPKHLITATGQRVTLRCSPRSGDLSVYWYQQSLDQGLQFLIQYYNGEERAKGNILERFSAQQFPDLHSELNLSSLELGDSALYFCASSVGLAGLEETQYFGPGTRLLVL.

This chain connects TRBV9 to TRBJ1-3; TRBD1 matches at 9 bases. The CDR3 length is 18 residues. Germline CDR1 reads SGDLS; CDR2 reads YYNGEE. The J segment lost 1 base and the V segment lost 0 bases, leaving 8 bases of the junction unmatched. The CDR3 DNA reads TGTGCCAGCAGCGTAGCGCATACAGGGGGCTTTTCTGGAAACACCATATATTTT. Translating it yields CASSVAHTGGFSGNTIYF.

The rearrangement uses TRBV10-1 and TRBJ2-3; TRBD2 aligns across 8 bases. With V trimmed by 1 base and J by 4 bases, 7 bases remained unmatched. The CDR3 spans 16 residues. Germline CDR1 WNHNN, CDR2 SYGVQD (reference sequence). The CDR3 is CASSEYSGSIADTQYF. For the CDR3, the DNA is TGCGCCAGCAGTGAGTACAGCGGGAGCATAGCAGATACGCAGTATTTT.

The chain couples TRBV2 to TRBJ1-2; TRBD1 matches at 11 bases. CDR1 and CDR2 from the germline V gene are SNHLY and FYNNEI. CDR3 length: 14 residues. V lost 3 bases, J lost 12 bases, and 9 bases stayed unmatched. The CDR3 loop reads CASSEWTGGEGDTF. The CDR3 DNA follows: TGTGCCAGCAGTGAGTGGACAGGGGGCGAGGGGGACACCTTC.

This rearrangement joins TRBV9 to TRBJ2-1; 10 bases line up with TRBD2. V shed 4 bases, J shed 3 bases, and the junction held 4 bases outside the gene matches. The CDR3 loop spans 15 amino acids. The germline V gene has CDR1 SGDLS and CDR2 YYNGEE. The CDR3, as DNA: TGTGCCAGCAGCCAGAGACTAGCGGGCTACAATGAGCAGTTCTTC. It yields the protein CASSQRLAGYNEQFF.

The CDR3 protein is CASSLSTSWVWYNEQFF. CDR3 bases: TGTGCCAGCAGCCTATCTACTAGCTGGGTTTGGTACAATGAGCAGTTCTTC. The J gene is TRBJ2-1, the V gene TRBV5-4, with D possibly TRBD2 on 6 matching bases. Trimming pared 4 bases from V and 4 bases from J, leaving 21 bases between. This CDR3 region has 17 residues. Germline-derived CDR1 and CDR2 are SGHNT and YYREEE (reference sequence).